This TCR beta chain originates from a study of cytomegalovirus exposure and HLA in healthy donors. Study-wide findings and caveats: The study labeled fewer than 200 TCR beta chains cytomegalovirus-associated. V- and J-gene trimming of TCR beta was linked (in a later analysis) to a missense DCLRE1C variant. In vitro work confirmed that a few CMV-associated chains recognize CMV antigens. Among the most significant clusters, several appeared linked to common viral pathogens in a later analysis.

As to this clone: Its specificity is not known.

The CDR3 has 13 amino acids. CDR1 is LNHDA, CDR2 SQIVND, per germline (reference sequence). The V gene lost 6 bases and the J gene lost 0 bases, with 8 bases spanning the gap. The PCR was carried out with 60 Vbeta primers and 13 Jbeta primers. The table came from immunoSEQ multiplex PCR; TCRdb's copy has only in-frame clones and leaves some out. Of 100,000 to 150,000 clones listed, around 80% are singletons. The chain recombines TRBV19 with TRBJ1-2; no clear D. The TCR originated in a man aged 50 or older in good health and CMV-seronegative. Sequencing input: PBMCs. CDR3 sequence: CASSGEPNYGYTF. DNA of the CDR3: TGTGCCAGTAGCGGGGAACCTAACTATGGCTACACCTTC.